This T cell receptor (beta chain) was identified in a study of T-cell reconstitution after alpha-beta-depleted transplantation in children (dated by TCRdb to about 2016). Background on the whole study: T-cell immune reconstitution after TCRalphabeta/CD19-depleted allogeneic hematopoietic cell transplantation in children was quantitatively tracked in the study by means of TCR repertoire profiling.

Based on the germline V gene, the CDR1 and CDR2 sequences are MGHRA and YSYEKL. From the cysteine through the phenylalanine, the CDR3 covers 13 amino acids. Only the CDR3 part of the read is kept: 39 bases, read in frame from the first base. Trimming removed 1 base from V and 4 bases from J, leaving 8 bases between the germline ends. Preparation of the library involved PCR. Sequencing was performed on an Illumina HiSeq 2500. Molecular barcoding was employed in the preparation of TCR libraries, with unique molecular identifiers being used to normalize TCRbeta repertoire quantification. TCRdb ran its own pipeline on the public reads, namely fastp trimming at Q25 and MiXCR clone calling, and kept in-frame beta chains. CDR3 protein duplicates are merged, each entry listing the most common genes and DNA. A total of a few hundred thousand distinct CDR3 sequences appear in this sample, about 9.6% of them only once. Of the sample, about 4.9% is held by the ten largest clones.

This clonotype was seen ten or more times. Its recognized antigen is unknown. Qualities for individual bases were not recorded, and no much larger clone is one base off. The sequence is built from TRBV4-1 and TRBJ2-7, with the D gene not confidently named. The input for sequencing was PBMCs from the stem cell graft donor, taken from the stem cell graft. This sequence originates from a human donor who donated a stem cell graft to a child with SCID. CDR3 region: CASSQVQSYEQYF. In nucleotides, the sequence is TGCGCCAGCAGCCAAGTACAGTCTTACGAGCAGTACTTC.